These 3 T cell receptor beta chains share one sample of origin, sequenced in a study of cytomegalovirus exposure and HLA in healthy donors. A multiplex PCR was run with 60 Vbeta primers and 13 Jbeta primers. Sequencing was performed with immunoSEQ multiplex PCR; in TCRdb, only in-frame clones are kept and a portion is missing. The sample lists 110,000 or so clones, 60% to 80% occurring once. Sequenced sample: PBMCs. All receptors derive from a woman in her 30s in good health and CMV-seropositive.

The V and J genes are TRBV9 and TRBJ2-7, with a tentative D call TRBD1 (6 bases). Trimming shortened V by 2 bases and J by 0 bases, and 12 bases separated the two germline ends. The germline V gene has CDR1 SGDLS and CDR2 YYNGEE. The CDR3 sequence is 15 residues long. As DNA, the CDR3 is TGTGCCAGCAGCGTCGGGGACACAAGCTCCTACGAGCAGTACTTC. Translation gives CASSVGDTSSYEQYF.

J is TRBJ1-1 and V is TRBV13; D is possibly TRBD1 (5 bases). The CDR3 loop spans 13 amino acids. CDR1 and CDR2 (germline): PRHDT, FYEKMQ (reference sequence). Trimming stripped 4 bases from V and 3 bases from J, with 9 bases between. The CDR3 protein is CASSSRQYTEAFF. The DNA of the CDR3 is TGTGCCAGCAGCTCCAGACAGTACACTGAAGCTTTCTTT.

This chain joins TRBV10-3 and TRBJ1-6, with 7 bases identical to TRBD1. V shed 1 base, J shed 0 bases, and the junction held 6 bases outside the gene matches. Germline V gene sequence: CDR1 ENHRY, CDR2 SYGVKD. The CDR3 length is 18 residues. CDR3 DNA sequence: TGTGCCATCAGTGAGTTGAGGGGGCAGGTCTCCTATAATTCACCCCTCCACTTT. Translated, it gives CAISELRGQVSYNSPLHF.